The table lists the clone carrying this TCR beta chain with a few counts. Its antigen is undetermined. TCRdb re-called the reads with MiXCR, one entry per CDR3 protein. Of approximately 240,000 distinct CDR3 sequences listed, more than 9% were seen once; the top ten hold 1.5% to 2%. The germline gives CDR1 MNHEY, CDR2 SVGEGT. CDR3 size: 15 residues. Trimming stripped 5 bases from V and 0 bases from J, with 11 bases between. The data derive from a study of T cell repertoires in cytomegalovirus infection. Study results and caveats: In two of eight donors, the top clonotype was HLA-C-restricted CMV-specific.

The sequencing input was PBMCs. The receptor comes from a human donor in good health (CMV status not recorded). Some clones in this sample may be carry-over from other donors' samples. The rearrangement uses TRBV6-2 or TRBV6-3 and TRBJ2-4, with D maybe TRBD2 (6 bases). CDR3 in DNA: TGTGCCAGCAGTGATCCGGGGGTAGCCAAAAACATTCAGTACTTC. Translating it yields CASSDPGVAKNIQYF.